This is a list of T cell receptor beta chains from one sample in a study of tumor-infiltrating lymphocytes in oesophageal squamous cell carcinoma. A single record per CDR3 protein comes from TCRdb applying MiXCR to the PCR reads. The sample comprises some 14,000 distinct CDR3 sequences, roughly half of which are singletons, and around 35% rests with the top ten. The source material was esophageal tumor tissue. The receptors were sampled from a male donor with esophageal squamous cell carcinoma. Both conserved end residues are part of each CDR3. The order of the fields is D gene, J gene, clone size, V gene, CDR3 DNA, CDR3 protein. D genes are given only for firm matches. Part of the rows lack a size; the others show once, few, many or a class for expanded clones.

NA TRBJ2-5 NA TRBV7-6 TGTGCCAGCAGCCCTCTAGCCGATACAGGGTTGGTGACCCAGTACTTC CASSPLADTGLVTQYF
NA TRBJ2-5 NA TRBV7-4 TGTGCCAGCAGCTTAGCGGGAGGGGGAGAGACCCAGTACTTC CASSLAGGGETQYF
TRBD1 TRBJ2-1 NA TRBV6-1 TGTGCCAGCAGTGGAGGACAGGGGGCGAATGAGCAGTTCTTC CASSGGQGANEQFF
NA TRBJ2-1 few TRBV7-6 TGTGCCAGCAGCTTAAGGGCTGTCGCCTACAATGAGCAGTTCTTC CASSLRAVAYNEQFF
TRBD1 TRBJ2-5 NA TRBV12-3/TRBV12-4 TGTGCCAGCAGATTAGGACAGGGCTCGACCCAGTACTTC CASRLGQGSTQYF
NA TRBJ1-1 many TRBV19 TGTGCCAGTAGTACGCAGGGCGAGGGCACTGAAGCTTTCTTT CASSTQGEGTEAFF
NA TRBJ2-1 once TRBV6-1 TGTGCCAGCAGTGCAGAACAAGCCTACGAGCAGTTCTTC CASSAEQAYEQFF
NA TRBJ2-2 NA TRBV5-1 TGCGCCAGCACCCCCCTAAATGGGGACACCGGGGAGCTGTTTTTT CASTPLNGDTGELFF
NA TRBJ1-1 NA TRBV28 TGTGCCAGCAGTTTAAATCCCCAGAACACTGAAGCTTTCTTT CASSLNPQNTEAFF
NA TRBJ2-3 NA TRBV7-9 TGTGCCAGCAGCTTAGACTTTCACAGGGGCACAGATACGCAGTATTTT CASSLDFHRGTDTQYF
TRBD2 TRBJ2-7 NA TRBV28 TGTGCCAGCAGTCTAGCGGGGGCCCAGGGGGAGCAGTACTTC CASSLAGAQGEQYF
TRBD1 TRBJ1-6 medium-sized TRBV4-2 TGTGCCAGCAGCCGAGGACAGGGTGATTCACCCCTCCACTTT CASSRGQGDSPLHF
NA TRBJ2-5 few TRBV7-6 TGTGCCAGCAGCTCCCCTGGGCGGTCCGGGGAGACCCAGTACTTC CASSSPGRSGETQYF
NA TRBJ2-7 NA TRBV6-4 TGTGCCAGCAGTGCCTACTCGGTCAATGAGCAGTACTTC CASSAYSVNEQYF
NA TRBJ1-2 NA TRBV7-4 TGTGCCAGCAGCTTACCGGGACACCCGCTTAACTATGGCTACACCTTC CASSLPGHPLNYGYTF
NA TRBJ1-1 NA TRBV12-3/TRBV12-4 TGTGCCAGCAGTTTCCTGGAGACTGAAGCTTTCTTT CASSFLETEAFF
NA TRBJ1-2 NA TRBV6-8 TGTGCCAGCAGTTACTCCGGGACTTATGGCTACACCTTC CASSYSGTYGYTF
NA TRBJ2-7 few TRBV7-8 TGTGCCAGCAGCTTAAGTCGGAGGGGTGGCTACGAGCAGTACTTC CASSLSRRGGYEQYF
NA TRBJ2-5 NA TRBV7-6 TGTGCCAGCAGCTTGGCAGACCAAGAGACCCAGTACTTC CASSLADQETQYF
TRBD2 TRBJ2-7 NA TRBV6-1 TGTGCCACCCGACTAGCGGTCCAATACGAGCAGTACTTC CATRLAVQYEQYF
TRBD1 TRBJ2-6 NA TRBV7-2 TGTGCCAGCAGCTTCTTCGGGGACAGGGTCCCTGGGGCCAACGTCCTGACTTTC CASSFFGDRVPGANVLTF
NA TRBJ2-5 NA TRBV30 TGTGCCTCCAAGGGCAGCTACCAAGAGACCCAGTACTTC CASKGSYQETQYF
TRBD1 TRBJ2-5 NA TRBV5-1 TGCGCCAGCAGCCAGAGACAGGGGGTTAGCGAGACCCAGTACTTC CASSQRQGVSETQYF
NA TRBJ2-3 once TRBV19 TGTGCCAGTAGTACCCCTCCAGATACGCAGTATTTT CASSTPPDTQYF
NA TRBJ2-1 NA TRBV6-9 TGTGCCAGCATCTCGGTTTACAATGAGCAGTTCTTC CASISVYNEQFF
TRBD1 TRBJ2-5 many TRBV28 TGTGCCAGCAGTTTAGTGACAGGGCACAATGAGCAGTACTTC CASSLVTGHNEQYF
TRBD2 TRBJ2-3 medium-sized TRBV7-9 TGTGCCAGCAGCTTAGCTCCCTTCCTAGCGGAAATTCTAACAGATACGCAGTATTTT CASSLAPFLAEILTDTQYF
TRBD2 TRBJ2-4 NA TRBV7-2 TGTGCCAGCAGCTTAGTTTTGTTAGCGGGGGTAAAAATAGCCAAAAACATTCAGTACTTC CASSLVLLAGVKIAKNIQYF
TRBD2 TRBJ2-5 NA TRBV5-1 TGCGCCAGCAAACCTGGGACTAGCGGGGGGGCATTCGGGGAGACCCAGTACTTC CASKPGTSGGAFGETQYF
NA TRBJ2-5 NA TRBV5-1 TGCGCCAGCAGTGCGGCGACCGGCCTGCAATACAATGAGCAGTACTTC CASSAATGLQYNEQYF
TRBD2 TRBJ2-3 many TRBV28 TGTGCCAGCAGCAAGACTAGCGGGGGCACAGATACGCAGTATTTT CASSKTSGGTDTQYF
TRBD1 TRBJ1-2 many TRBV5-1 TGCGCCAGCAGCCCGGGACAGGCGGGCTACACCTTC CASSPGQAGYTF
TRBD2 TRBJ2-7 NA TRBV5-1 TGCGCCAGCAGCTTGGGGGGCGGGAGAGGCACCTACGAGCAGTACTTC CASSLGGGRGTYEQYF